These T cell receptor beta chains were read from a single sample in a study of blood T cell repertoires in COVID-19. Here immunoSEQ multiplex PCR was the method, and the copy in TCRdb shows in-frame clones only, minus some. This table holds about 97,000 clones, roughly 86% found once. Input material: peripheral blood. The receptors derive from a human donor in a cohort sampled during active COVID-19. Both conserved end residues are part of each CDR3. A D gene is named only where the DNA matches it firmly. Some rows mark clone size as missing; the rest say once, few, many or name a class of expanded clone.

V gene: TRBV5-5; J gene: TRBJ2-2; clone size: .; D gene: .; CDR3 DNA: TGTGCCAGCAGCTTGGGGGGCGCCGGGGAGCTGTTTTTT; CDR3 protein: CASSLGGAGELFF
V gene: TRBV28; J gene: TRBJ1-2; clone size: .; D gene: TRBD1; CDR3 DNA: TGTGCCAGCAGTTTACCCTCAGGGGGTAAGGAGGTTAGTGGCTACACCTTC; CDR3 protein: CASSLPSGGKEVSGYTF
V gene: TRBV9; J gene: TRBJ2-7; clone size: .; D gene: TRBD1; CDR3 DNA: TGTGCCAGCAGCGTAGCCCCGGGACAGGGGGGGTACGAGCAGTACTTC; CDR3 protein: CASSVAPGQGGYEQYF
V gene: TRBV4-3; J gene: TRBJ2-2; clone size: few; D gene: .; CDR3 DNA: TGCGCCAGCAGCGAGGACAGGAACACCGGGGAGCTGTTTTTT; CDR3 protein: CASSEDRNTGELFF
V gene: TRBV7-9; J gene: TRBJ1-5; clone size: .; D gene: .; CDR3 DNA: TGTGCCAGCAGCTCCGAGGCCCAGCCCCAGCATTTT; CDR3 protein: CASSSEAQPQHF
V gene: TRBV10-3; J gene: TRBJ1-6; clone size: .; D gene: TRBD1; CDR3 DNA: TGTGCCATCAAGGGACAGGGAAGGACACCCCTCCACTTT; CDR3 protein: CAIKGQGRTPLHF
V gene: TRBV7-4; J gene: TRBJ2-7; clone size: .; D gene: .; CDR3 DNA: TGTGCCAGCAGCTTAATGCGTGCTGGAGGTGCCACCTACGAGCAGTACTTC; CDR3 protein: CASSLMRAGGATYEQYF
V gene: TRBV21-1; J gene: TRBJ2-7; clone size: .; D gene: .; CDR3 DNA: TGTGCCAGCAGCAAAGGACAAACCCTCTCCTACGAGCAGTACTTC; CDR3 protein: CASSKGQTLSYEQYF
V gene: TRBV7-8; J gene: TRBJ2-1; clone size: .; D gene: TRBD2; CDR3 DNA: TGTGCCAGCAGCGCTCGGGGACTAGCCAATGAGCAGTTCTTC; CDR3 protein: CASSARGLANEQFF
V gene: TRBV9; J gene: TRBJ1-5; clone size: .; D gene: .; CDR3 DNA: TGTGCCAGCAGCGTAGAGGCAGGGTATCAGCCCCAGCATTTT; CDR3 protein: CASSVEAGYQPQHF